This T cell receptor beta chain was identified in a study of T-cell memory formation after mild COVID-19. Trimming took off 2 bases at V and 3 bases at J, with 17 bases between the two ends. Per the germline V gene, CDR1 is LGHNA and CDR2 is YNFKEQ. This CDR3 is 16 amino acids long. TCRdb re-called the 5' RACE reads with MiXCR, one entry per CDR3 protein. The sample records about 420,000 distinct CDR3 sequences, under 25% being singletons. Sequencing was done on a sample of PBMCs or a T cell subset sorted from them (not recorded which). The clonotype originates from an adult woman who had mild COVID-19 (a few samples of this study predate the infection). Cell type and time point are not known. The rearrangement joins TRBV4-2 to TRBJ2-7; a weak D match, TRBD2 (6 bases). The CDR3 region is CASSQTSSGSFYEQYF. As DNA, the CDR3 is TGTGCCAGCAGCCAAACTAGCTCCGGGAGCTTCTACGAGCAGTACTTC.